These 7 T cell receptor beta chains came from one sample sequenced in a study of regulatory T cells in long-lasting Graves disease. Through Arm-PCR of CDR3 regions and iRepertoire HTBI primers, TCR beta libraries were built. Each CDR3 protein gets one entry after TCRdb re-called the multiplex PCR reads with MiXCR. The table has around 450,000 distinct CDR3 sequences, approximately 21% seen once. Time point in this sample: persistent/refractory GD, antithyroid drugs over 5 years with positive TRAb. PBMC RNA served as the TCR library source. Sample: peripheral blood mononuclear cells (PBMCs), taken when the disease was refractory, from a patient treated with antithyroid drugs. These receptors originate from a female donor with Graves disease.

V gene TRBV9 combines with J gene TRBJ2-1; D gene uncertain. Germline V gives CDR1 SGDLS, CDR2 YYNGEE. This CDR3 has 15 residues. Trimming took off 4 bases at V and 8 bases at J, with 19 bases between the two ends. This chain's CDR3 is CASSISGAWADEQFF. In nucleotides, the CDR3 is TGTGCCAGCAGCATATCGGGCGCATGGGCGGATGAGCAGTTCTTC. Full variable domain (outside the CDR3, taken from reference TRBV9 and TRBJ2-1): DSGVTQTPKHLITATGQRVTLRCSPRSGDLSVYWYQQSLDQGLQFLIQYYNGEERAKGNILERFSAQQFPDLHSELNLSSLELGDSALYFCASSISGAWADEQFFGPGTRLTVL.

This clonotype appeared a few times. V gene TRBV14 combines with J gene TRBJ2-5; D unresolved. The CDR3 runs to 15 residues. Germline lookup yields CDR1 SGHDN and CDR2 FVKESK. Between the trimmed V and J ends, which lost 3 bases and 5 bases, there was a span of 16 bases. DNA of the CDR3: TGTGCCAGCAGCCAGTCCCCCTACTGGAAGGAGACCCAGTACTTC. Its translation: CASSQSPYWKETQYF.

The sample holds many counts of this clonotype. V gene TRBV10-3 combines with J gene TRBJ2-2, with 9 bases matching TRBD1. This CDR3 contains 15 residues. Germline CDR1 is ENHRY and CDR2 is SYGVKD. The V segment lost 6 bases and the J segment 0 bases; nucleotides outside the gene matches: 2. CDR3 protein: CAIRQGAANTGELFF. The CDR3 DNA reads TGTGCCATCAGACAGGGGGCCGCGAACACCGGGGAGCTGTTTTTT.

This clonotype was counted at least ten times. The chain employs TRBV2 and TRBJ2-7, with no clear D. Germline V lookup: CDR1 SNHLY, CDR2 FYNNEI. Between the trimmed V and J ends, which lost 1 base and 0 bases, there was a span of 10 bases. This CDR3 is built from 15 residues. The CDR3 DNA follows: TGTGCCAGCAGTGAAGGCGCACCGAGCTCCTACGAGCAGTACTTC. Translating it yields CASSEGAPSSYEQYF.

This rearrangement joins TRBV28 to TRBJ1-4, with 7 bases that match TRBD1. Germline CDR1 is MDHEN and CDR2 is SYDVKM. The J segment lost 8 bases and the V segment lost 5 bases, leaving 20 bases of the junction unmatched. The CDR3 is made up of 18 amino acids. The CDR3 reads CASSKPGGSWTSAEKLFF. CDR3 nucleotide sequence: TGTGCCAGCAGTAAGCCAGGGGGAAGTTGGACCTCTGCGGAAAAACTGTTTTTT.

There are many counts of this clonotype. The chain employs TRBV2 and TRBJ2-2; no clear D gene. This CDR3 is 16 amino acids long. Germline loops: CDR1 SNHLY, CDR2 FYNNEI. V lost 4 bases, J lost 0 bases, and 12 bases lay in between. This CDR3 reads CASSVETTANTGELFF. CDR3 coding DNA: TGTGCCAGCAGTGTTGAAACTACTGCGAACACCGGGGAGCTGTTTTTT.

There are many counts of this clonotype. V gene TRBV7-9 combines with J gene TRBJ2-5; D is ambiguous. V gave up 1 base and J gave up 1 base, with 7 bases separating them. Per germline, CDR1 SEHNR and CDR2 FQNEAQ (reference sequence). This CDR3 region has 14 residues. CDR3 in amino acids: CASSLVQIQETQYF. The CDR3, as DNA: TGTGCCAGCAGCTTAGTTCAGATCCAAGAGACCCAGTACTTC.